This entry features one T cell receptor beta chain sequence. This entry comes from a study of blood T cell repertoires in COVID-19. Turning to the study itself: Collection of acute and convalescent COVID-19 samples took place in the United States, Italy and Spain. The analysed material was cDNA or gDNA that came from T cells, B-cell-depleted T cells, or PBMCs.

The germline gives CDR1 SGHRS, CDR2 YFSETQ. The CDR3 covers 11 residues. V shed 4 bases, J shed 8 bases, and the junction held 1 base outside the gene matches. Authors' analysis steps: By means of reference gene primer amplification, nucleated cell counts were estimated. TCRdb's table, derived via immunoSEQ multiplex PCR, lists solely in-frame clones and lacks some. The V and J calls and the clone size are those of that table, but D and trimming were determined from the DNA. The sample includes 100,000 or so clones, 87% of them seen just once. The TCR was taken from a woman aged 25 to 39 with acute or convalescent COVID-19. The chain couples TRBV5-1 to TRBJ1-1; the match to TRBD1 covers 8 bases. The sequenced sample consisted of peripheral blood. The CDR3 protein is CASSRQGEAFF. CDR3 DNA: TGCGCCAGCAGCCGACAGGGGGAAGCTTTCTTT. Full variable domain (remainder filled in from reference TRBV5-1 and TRBJ1-1): KAGVTQTPRYLIKTRGQQVTLSCSPISGHRSVSWYQQTPGQGLQFLFEYFSETQRNKGNFPGRFSGRQFSNSRSEMNVSTLELGDSALYLCASSRQGEAFFGQGTRLTVV.